This TCR beta chain was sequenced for a study of T cell responses to AZD1222 COVID-19 vaccine. A remark on this clone: The target antigen is unknown.

Produced via immunoSEQ multiplex PCR; TCRdb's table is partial and in-frame only. The sample holds approximately 190,000 clones, 80% to 95% seen once. Study results and caveats: No repertoire was sampled before or during the peak T cell response, only after it.

CDR1 is MDHEN and CDR2 is SYDVKM in the germline V gene. The CDR3 sequence is 14 residues long. The junction had 4 bases not matched to a gene; V was cut back by 6 bases and J by 4 bases. This sequence joins TRBV28 and TRBJ2-5, with TRBD2 matching 11 bases. This material consisted of peripheral blood, taken on day 0 of AZD1222 vaccination. The sequence came from an adult in good health. The CDR3 DNA is TGTGCCAGCAGGATAGCGGGGGGGATAGAGACCCAGTACTTC. Residues: CASRIAGGIETQYF.